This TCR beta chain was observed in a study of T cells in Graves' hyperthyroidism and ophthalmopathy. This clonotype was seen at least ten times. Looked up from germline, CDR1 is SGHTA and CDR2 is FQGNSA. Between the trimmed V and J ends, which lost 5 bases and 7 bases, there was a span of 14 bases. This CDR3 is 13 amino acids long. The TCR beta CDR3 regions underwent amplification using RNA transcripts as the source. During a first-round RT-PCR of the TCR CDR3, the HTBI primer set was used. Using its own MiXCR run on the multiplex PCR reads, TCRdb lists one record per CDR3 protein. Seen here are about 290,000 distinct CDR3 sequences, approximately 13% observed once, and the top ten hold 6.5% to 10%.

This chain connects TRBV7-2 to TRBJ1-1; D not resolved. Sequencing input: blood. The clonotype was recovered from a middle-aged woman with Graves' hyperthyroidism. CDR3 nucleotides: TGTGCCAGCAGCCTATCTTGGGGAGGTGAAGCTTTCTTT. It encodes CASSLSWGGEAFF.